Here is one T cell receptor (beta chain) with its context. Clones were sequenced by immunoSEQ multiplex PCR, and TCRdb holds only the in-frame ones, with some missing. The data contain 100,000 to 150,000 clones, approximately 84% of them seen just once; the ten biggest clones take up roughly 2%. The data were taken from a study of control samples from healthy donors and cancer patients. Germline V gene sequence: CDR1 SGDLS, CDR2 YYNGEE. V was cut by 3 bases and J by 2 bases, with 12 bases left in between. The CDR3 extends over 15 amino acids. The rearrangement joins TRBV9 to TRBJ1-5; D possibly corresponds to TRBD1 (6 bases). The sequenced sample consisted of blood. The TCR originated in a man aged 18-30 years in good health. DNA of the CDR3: TGTGCCAGCAGCGCGGGGGCTAGGGGCAATCAGCCCCAGCATTTT. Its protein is CASSAGARGNQPQHF.